A single sample gave rise to the 22 T cell receptor beta chains below, sequenced in a study of neurological immune-mediated disorders. TCRdb itself ran the 5' RACE reads through MiXCR, one entry per CDR3 protein. Of approximately 39,000 distinct CDR3 sequences in the sample, around 7% were seen once. The material sequenced was CD4+ T cells from blood. The receptors here all came from a man aged 45 to 65 in good health.

In this sample, this clonotype turned up many times. V and J are TRBV5-1 and TRBJ2-1; maybe TRBD2 (6 bases). V was cut by 0 bases and J by 7 bases, with 14 bases left in between. Germline loops: CDR1 SGHRS, CDR2 YFSETQ. This CDR3 contains 15 residues. The CDR3 DNA follows: TGCGCCAGCAGCTTGGTACGGGGGAGCGGGAATGAGCAGTTCTTC. Translating it yields CASSLVRGSGNEQFF.

This clonotype occurred many times. The V call is TRBV4-1, the J call TRBJ2-3; either TRBD1 or TRBD2 may fit D (5 bases each). CDR1 is MGHRA, CDR2 YSYEKL, per germline. V lost 4 bases and J lost 2, with 10 bases in between. The CDR3 consists of 14 residues. The CDR3 coding sequence is TGCGCCAGCAGCCCCGGGACCGCCACAGATACGCAGTATTTT. This translates into CASSPGTATDTQYF.

In its sample, this clonotype was seen many times. The chain is built from TRBV5-1 and TRBJ2-5; D may match TRBD1 or TRBD2 (6 bases each). The CDR3 length is 15 residues. Between the trimmed V and J ends, which lost 0 bases and 1 base, there was a span of 10 bases. From germline, CDR1 is SGHRS and CDR2 YFSETQ. The CDR3 nucleotides are TGCGCCAGCAGCTTGGGACGGGGGCTCCAAGAGACCCAGTACTTC. It encodes CASSLGRGLQETQYF.

This clonotype appeared many times. This rearrangement joins TRBV21-1 to TRBJ2-7; TRBD2, the table's D call, was not compared with the DNA. TRBV21-1 is recorded as a pseudogene. This CDR3 is 16 amino acids long. Here the CDR3 DNA reads TGTGCCAGCACCGAAGGGGGACTAGCGGGAGGAAACGAGCAGTACTTC. It translates to CASTEGGLAGGNEQYF.

This clonotype was seen only a few times. The genes are TRBV30 and TRBJ2-1; 15 bases are a match to TRBD2. The V segment lost 7 bases and the J segment 4 bases; nucleotides outside the gene matches: 11. CDR1 is GTSNPN and CDR2 is SVGIG in the germline V gene (reference sequence). The CDR3 extends over 17 amino acids. CDR3 sequence (DNA): TGTGCCTTAAATTCCGGGACTAGCGGGAGGTCTTACAATGAGCAGTTCTTC. Residues: CALNSGTSGRSYNEQFF.

At least ten counts were recorded for this clonotype. V gene TRBV5-5 combines with J gene TRBJ2-7; 9 bases align to TRBD1. J gave up 3 bases and V 4 bases, and 8 bases lay outside the gene matches. The CDR3 has 15 residues. Germline V gene lookup returns CDR1 SGHKS and CDR2 YYEKEE (reference sequence). CDR3 protein: CASSRDRVRNYEQYF. DNA for the CDR3: TGTGCCAGCAGCCGGGACAGGGTCCGCAACTACGAGCAGTACTTC.

This chain uses TRBV18 with TRBJ1-3; D is perhaps TRBD1 (5 bases). Per the germline V gene, CDR1 is KGHSH and CDR2 is LQKENI. The CDR3 runs to 14 residues. Trimming stripped 2 bases from V and 3 bases from J, with 8 bases between. CDR3 nucleotide sequence: TGTGCCAGCTCACCAGAACAGGTTGGAAACACCATATATTTT. Translated: CASSPEQVGNTIYF.

This clonotype appeared many times. V and J are TRBV7-2 and TRBJ2-7; TRBD1 or TRBD2 may be the D gene (6 bases each). Trimming cost V 5 bases and J 6 bases, with 14 bases left between them. This CDR3 is 13 amino acids long. Germline loops: CDR1 SGHTA, CDR2 FQGNSA. This CDR3 reads CASSPGGGPEQYF. The CDR3, as DNA: TGTGCCAGCAGCCCTGGAGGGGGTCCCGAGCAGTACTTC.

This clonotype has at least ten counts. This sequence joins TRBV20-1 and TRBJ1-1; 8 bases map to TRBD1. Trimming took 5 bases from V and 1 from J; bases not matched to a gene: 15. The germline gives CDR1 DFQATT, CDR2 SNEGSKA (reference sequence). This CDR3 has 17 amino acids. The CDR3 DNA is TGCAGTGCTGCGGGACAGGAGAGAACAGTAACGAACACTGAAGCTTTCTTT. Protein: CSAAGQERTVTNTEAFF.

In its sample, this clonotype was seen many times. The chain is built from TRBV5-1 and TRBJ2-3; the D is unclear. CDR1 and CDR2 from the germline V gene are SGHRS and YFSETQ. V was shortened by 0 bases and J by 2 bases, with 13 bases between the two germline ends. The CDR3 length is 16 residues. The CDR3, as DNA: TGCGCCAGCAGCTTGGTGGGCAGATCCACCACAGATACGCAGTATTTT. It encodes CASSLVGRSTTDTQYF. The whole variable domain, remainder taken from reference TRBV5-1 and TRBJ2-3, is KAGVTQTPRYLIKTRGQQVTLSCSPISGHRSVSWYQQTPGQGLQFLFEYFSETQRNKGNFPGRFSGRQFSNSRSEMNVSTLELGDSALYLCASSLVGRSTTDTQYFGPGTRLTVL.

This clonotype was recorded at least ten times. This rearrangement joins TRBV20-1 to TRBJ2-7; D unresolved. There are 13 residues in the CDR3. Per the germline V gene, CDR1 is DFQATT and CDR2 is SNEGSKA (reference sequence). Between the trimmed V and J ends, which lost 3 bases and 2 bases, there was a span of 11 bases. CDR3 sequence (DNA): TGCAGTGCTAGGAGTCGCGGAGCCTACGAGCAGTACTTC. This codes for CSARSRGAYEQYF.

This clonotype was recorded at least ten times. V usage is TRBV3-1 and J usage is TRBJ1-3, with D hard to call. In germline, CDR1 is LGHDT, CDR2 YNNKEL (reference sequence). Trimming took 4 bases from V and 0 from J, leaving 10 bases between them. CDR3 length: 15 residues. The CDR3 loop is CASSPTPGSGNTIYF. The CDR3 nucleotides read TGTGCCAGCAGCCCCACACCCGGCTCTGGAAACACCATATATTTT.

This clonotype was counted ten times or more. The chain couples TRBV15 to TRBJ2-2, with unresolved D. CDR1 is LNHNV and CDR2 is YYDKDF in the germline V gene (reference sequence). CDR3 length: 12 amino acids. The ends were cut back, 0 bases at V and 9 bases at J, with 5 bases in the middle. CDR3 sequence (DNA): TGTGCCACCAGCAGAGATGGACGGGAGCTGTTTTTT. It is translated as CATSRDGRELFF. The variable domain in full, completed from reference TRBV15 and TRBJ2-2, reads DAMVIQNPRYQVTQFGKPVTLSCSQTLNHNVMYWYQQKSSQAPKLLFHYYDKDFNNEADTPDNFQSRRPNTSFCFLDIRSPGLGDTAMYLCATSRDGRELFFGEGSRLTVL.

This clonotype showed up many times. The genes are TRBV6-2 or TRBV6-3 and TRBJ2-3; D assignment may be TRBD1 or TRBD2 (5 bases each). V was shortened by 6 bases and J by 4 bases, with 14 bases between the two germline ends. Germline values: CDR1 MNHEY, CDR2 SVGEGT. This CDR3 has 14 amino acids. The CDR3 DNA is TGTGCCAGCAGCCGAAGACTGGGACCAGATACGCAGTATTTT. This codes for CASSRRLGPDTQYF.

This clonotype was detected ten times or more. V gene TRBV2 combines with J gene TRBJ2-6; the match to TRBD1 covers 7 bases. Germline trimming cut 8 bases from V and 2 bases from J; bases unmatched to any gene: 3. CDR1 and CDR2 (germline): SNHLY, FYNNEI. This CDR3 has 14 residues. The CDR3 protein is CASETGTGANVLTF. In DNA, the CDR3 is TGTGCCAGCGAGACAGGGACTGGGGCCAACGTCCTGACTTTC.

For this clonotype: This sequence may be a read error, since a much larger clone differs from it by one base. CDR3 sequence: CASSLAGTNSTPGRGYTF. The CDR3, as DNA: TGTGCCAGCAGCTTAGCCGGGACGAATAGTACTCCGGGTAGGGGCTACACCTTC. The J gene is TRBJ1-2, the V gene TRBV7-8; D is perhaps TRBD1 (5 bases). Germline V gene lookup returns CDR1 SGHVS and CDR2 FQNEAQ. The V end lost 0 bases, the J end lost 8 bases, and 25 bases lay between the germline ends. The CDR3 length is 18 residues. Full variable domain (remainder filled in from reference TRBV7-8 and TRBJ1-2): GAGVSQSPRYKVAKRGQDVALRCDPISGHVSLFWYQQALGQGPEFLTYFQNEAQLDKSGLPSDRFFAERPEGSVSTLKIQRTQQEDSAVYLCASSLAGTNSTPGRGYTFGSGTRLTVV.

V usage is TRBV6-4 and J usage is TRBJ2-3, with a possible D match to TRBD2 (5 bases). This CDR3 comprises 13 residues. Germline CDR1 and CDR2: MRHNA and SNTAGT. V lost 10 bases, J lost 2 bases, and 13 bases lay in between. The CDR3 sequence is CATQDGDTDTQYF. The CDR3 nucleotides read TGTGCCACCCAGGACGGGGACACAGATACGCAGTATTTT.

This clonotype was recorded many times. J is TRBJ2-1 and V is TRBV20-1; 12 bases line up with TRBD2. CDR3 length: 15 amino acids. Germline lookup yields CDR1 DFQATT and CDR2 SNEGSKA (reference sequence). J gave up 7 bases and V 5 bases, and 9 bases lay outside the gene matches. CDR3 region: CSARPSSGRANEQFF. The CDR3 DNA reads TGCAGTGCTCGACCTTCTAGCGGGAGGGCGAATGAGCAGTTCTTC.

This clonotype showed up many times. The V call is TRBV30, the J call TRBJ1-2, with TRBD1 identical over 7 bases. The germline CDR1 and CDR2 sequences are GTSNPN and SVGIG (reference sequence). V shed 2 bases and J 7 bases; nucleotides not matched to a gene: 7. The length of the CDR3 is 13 residues. CDR3 coding DNA: TGTGCCTGGAGTTTAACAGGGGAGGGTGGCTACACCTTC. Encoded protein: CAWSLTGEGGYTF.

The sample holds a few counts of this clonotype. The V call is TRBV7-3, the J call TRBJ2-1, with 9 bases lining up with TRBD2. The ends lost 6 bases at V and 5 bases at J; junction bases unmatched: 14. The CDR3 covers 17 residues. CDR1 and CDR2 from the germline V gene are SGHTA and FQGTGA. The CDR3: CASRWPVAGGPDNEQFF. The CDR3 DNA sequence: TGTGCCAGCAGGTGGCCGGTGGCGGGAGGGCCCGACAATGAGCAGTTCTTC.

In this sample, this clonotype turned up many times. V and J are TRBV20-1 and TRBJ2-2, with TRBD1 identical over 9 bases. CDR1 is DFQATT and CDR2 is SNEGSKA in the germline V gene (reference sequence). This CDR3 region has 13 residues. The V segment lost 6 bases and the J segment 4 bases; nucleotides outside the gene matches: 3. The CDR3 region has the DNA TGCAGTGCCCAGGGACAGGGCACCGGGGAGCTGTTTTTT. It translates to CSAQGQGTGELFF.

This clonotype was recorded many times. The chain carries TRBV6-6 and TRBJ2-7; perhaps TRBD2 as D (6 bases). This CDR3 has 16 amino acids. V lost 0 bases to trimming and J lost 0 bases, with 12 bases between them. The germline CDR1 and CDR2 sequences are MNHNY and SVGAGI (reference sequence). The chain's CDR3 is CASSYSKGTYSYEQYF. In DNA, the CDR3 is TGTGCCAGCAGTTACTCGAAGGGGACTTACTCCTACGAGCAGTACTTC.